Here is one T cell receptor beta chain with its context. This CDR3 is 15 amino acids long. CDR1 and CDR2 (germline): MNHEY, SVGEGT. Trimming left V 6 bases short and J 2 bases short, with 16 bases between. These data come from a study of blood T cell repertoires in COVID-19. Generated by immunoSEQ multiplex PCR, the TCRdb table keeps only in-frame clones and is missing some. Among about 150,000 clones listed, 70% to 90% were seen once. The chain has TRBV6-2 or TRBV6-3 and TRBJ1-2; the D is unclear. Sample: peripheral blood. The receptor's source is a man in his fifties or sixties with COVID-19, enrolled during active disease. CDR3 loop: CASSIQGRENYGYTF. CDR3 in DNA: TGTGCCAGCAGCATACAAGGACGGGAAAACTATGGCTACACCTTC.